The present entry profiles one TCR beta chain with its context. Its target is not known. Method: immunoSEQ multiplex PCR; TCRdb's copy keeps in-frame clones and lacks some. The repertoire consists of almost 80,000 clones, with about four fifths occurring once and the leading ten covering 20% to 30%. The sample originates from a study of OX40 agonist ivuxolimab in advanced cancers. Overall study: Allowance was made for prior anti-PD-1, anti-PD-L1 or anti-CTLA-4 therapy, and about 40% had some.

Whole-study findings and limits: There was clonal expansion of CD4+ and CD8+ blood T cells by week 6 at 0.1 to 3.0 mg/kg. The study did not work out the antigen specificity of the expanded peripheral T cells.

The germline V gene encodes CDR1 MNHNY and CDR2 SVGAGI (reference sequence). The CDR3 has 16 amino acids. V shed 4 bases and J shed 3 bases, with 15 bases lying between them. The V call is TRBV6-6, the J call TRBJ2-2; D ambiguous. The receptor's source is an adult with an advanced solid tumor such as melanoma, head and neck, liver or kidney cancer. This specimen consisted of CD4+ or CD8+ T cells sorted from blood, obtained in a trial of the OX40 agonist ivuxolimab. CDR3 nucleotide sequence: TGTGCCAGCAGTTTCCCGCTAGGTGGATACACCGGGGAGCTGTTTTTT. It is translated as CASSFPLGGYTGELFF.